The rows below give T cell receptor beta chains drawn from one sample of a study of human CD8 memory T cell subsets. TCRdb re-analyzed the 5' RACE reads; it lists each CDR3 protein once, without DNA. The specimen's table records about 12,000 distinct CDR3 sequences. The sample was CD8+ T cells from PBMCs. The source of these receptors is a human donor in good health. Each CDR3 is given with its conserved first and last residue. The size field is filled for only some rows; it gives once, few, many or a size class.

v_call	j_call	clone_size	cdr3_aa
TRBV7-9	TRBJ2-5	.	CASSRGRETQYF
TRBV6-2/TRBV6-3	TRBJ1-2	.	CASSYSMDRIYGYTF
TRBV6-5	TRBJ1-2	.	CASKEGAVDYGYTF
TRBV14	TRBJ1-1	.	CASSQVSFLGAFF
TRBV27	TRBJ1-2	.	CASSSPGQGDYGYTF
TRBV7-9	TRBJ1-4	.	CASSPPTLTGEGEKLFF
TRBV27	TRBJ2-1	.	CAIGTFNEQFF
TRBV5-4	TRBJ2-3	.	CASSLGSYTDTQYF
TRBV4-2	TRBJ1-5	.	CASSQGPNQPQHF
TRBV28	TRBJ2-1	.	CASSFRAARSSYNEQFF
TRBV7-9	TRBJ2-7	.	CASSPLGAGGRVYEQYF
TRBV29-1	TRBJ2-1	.	CSVALRPDEQFF
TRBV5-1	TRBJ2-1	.	CASSWVGGGNEQFF
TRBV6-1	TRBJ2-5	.	CASSESQAVQETQYF
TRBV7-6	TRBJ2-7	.	CASSWDRDYEQYF
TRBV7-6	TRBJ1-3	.	CASSPRGVSSGNTIYF
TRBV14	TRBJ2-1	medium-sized	CASSQGGTANEQFF
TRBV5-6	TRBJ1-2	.	CASSLGQGSYGYTF
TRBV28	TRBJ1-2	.	CASSFWLGPDGGRGGYTF
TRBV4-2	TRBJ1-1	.	CASSQGEKAFF
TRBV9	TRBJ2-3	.	CASSPSSGGDTDTQYF
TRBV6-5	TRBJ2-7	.	CASSYAYEQYF
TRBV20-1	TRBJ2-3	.	CSARDEREGTDTQYF
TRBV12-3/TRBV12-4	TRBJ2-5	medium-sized	CASSSRTGEETQYF
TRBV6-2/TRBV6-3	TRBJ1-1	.	CASSKNTEAFF
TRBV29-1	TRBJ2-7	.	CSVKGIEREDPYEQYF
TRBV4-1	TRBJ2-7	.	CASSPTSGPTSYEQYF